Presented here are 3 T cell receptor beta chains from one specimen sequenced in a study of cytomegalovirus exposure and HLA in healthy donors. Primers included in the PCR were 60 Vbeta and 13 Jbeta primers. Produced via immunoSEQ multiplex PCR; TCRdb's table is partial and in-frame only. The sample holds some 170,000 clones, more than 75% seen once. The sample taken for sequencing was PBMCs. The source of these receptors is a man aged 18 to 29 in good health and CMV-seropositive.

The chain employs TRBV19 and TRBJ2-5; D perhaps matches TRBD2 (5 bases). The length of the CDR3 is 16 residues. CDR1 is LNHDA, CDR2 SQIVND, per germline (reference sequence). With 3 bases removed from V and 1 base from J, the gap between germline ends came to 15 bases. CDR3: CASSMDGEGAQETQYF. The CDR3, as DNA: TGTGCCAGTAGTATGGATGGCGAGGGCGCCCAAGAGACCCAGTACTTC.

CDR3 sequence reads: CASSLFRSGDGDTGELFF. The DNA for the CDR3 is TGTGCCAGCAGCTTATTCAGGTCCGGCGACGGGGACACCGGGGAGCTGTTTTTT. This chain links TRBV7-9 with TRBJ2-2; TRBD2 is a possible D gene (5 bases). Germline-derived CDR1 and CDR2 are SEHNR and FQNEAQ (reference sequence). The CDR3 is made up of 18 amino acids. The V and J ends lost 2 bases and 3 bases respectively, with 19 bases between them.

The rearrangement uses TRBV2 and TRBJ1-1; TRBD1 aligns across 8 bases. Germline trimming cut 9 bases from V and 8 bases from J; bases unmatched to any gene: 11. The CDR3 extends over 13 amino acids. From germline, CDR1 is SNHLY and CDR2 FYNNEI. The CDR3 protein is CARGDRSRREAFF. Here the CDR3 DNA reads TGTGCCAGGGGGGACAGGTCCCGGCGAGAAGCTTTCTTT. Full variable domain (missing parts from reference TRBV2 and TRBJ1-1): EPEVTQTPSHQVTQMGQEVILRCVPISNHLYFYWYRQILGQKVEFLVSFYNNEISEKSEIFDDQFSVERPDGSNFTLKIRSTKLEDSAMYFCARGDRSRREAFFGQGTRLTVV.